Presented here are 2 T cell receptor beta chains from one specimen sequenced in a study of blood T cells in healthy people across ages. Combining a sample-barcoded 5' primer with a J-beta primer mix, a second PCR ran for about 6 to 12 cycles. One entry per CDR3 protein results from TCRdb running MiXCR on the 5' RACE reads. In the table there are 600,000 to 800,000 distinct CDR3 sequences, over 20% of which are singletons. The sequencing input was blood. All receptors come from a man between 70 and 80 years old in good health.

This clonotype was counted a few times. The chain is built from TRBV12-3 or TRBV12-4 and TRBJ2-7; D unresolved. The CDR3 has 10 residues. The ends were cut back, 2 bases at V and 6 bases at J, with 2 bases in the middle. The CDR3: CASSLTEQYF. CDR3 sequence (DNA): TGTGCCAGCAGTTTAACCGAGCAGTACTTC.

This clonotype was seen repeatedly, ten times or more. The chain carries TRBV3-1 and TRBJ1-4; a weak D match, TRBD1 (6 bases). The V gene's germline CDR1 is LGHDT and CDR2 YNNKEL (reference sequence). This CDR3 region has 15 residues. The ends were cut back, 6 bases at V and 0 bases at J, with 11 bases in the middle. CDR3: CASSLRTATNEKLFF. The CDR3, as DNA: TGTGCCAGCAGTCTAAGGACAGCAACTAATGAAAAACTGTTTTTT.